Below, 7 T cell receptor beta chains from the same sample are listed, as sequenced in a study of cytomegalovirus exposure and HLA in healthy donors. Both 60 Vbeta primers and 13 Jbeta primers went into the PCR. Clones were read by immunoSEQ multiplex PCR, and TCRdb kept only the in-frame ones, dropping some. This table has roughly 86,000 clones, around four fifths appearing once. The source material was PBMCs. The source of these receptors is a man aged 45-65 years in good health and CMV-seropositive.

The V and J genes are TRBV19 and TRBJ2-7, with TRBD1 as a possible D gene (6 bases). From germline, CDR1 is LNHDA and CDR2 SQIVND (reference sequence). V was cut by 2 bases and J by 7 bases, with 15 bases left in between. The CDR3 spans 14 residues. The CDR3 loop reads CASSIIGQQGEQYF. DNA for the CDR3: TGTGCCAGTAGTATAATCGGACAGCAAGGGGAGCAGTACTTC.

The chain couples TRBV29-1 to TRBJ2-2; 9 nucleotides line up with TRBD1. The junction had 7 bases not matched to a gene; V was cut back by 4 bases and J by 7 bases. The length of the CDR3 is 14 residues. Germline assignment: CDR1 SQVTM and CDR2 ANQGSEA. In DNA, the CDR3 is TGCAGCGTTGGGACAGGGGTTTTTGGCGGGGAGCTGTTTTTT. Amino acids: CSVGTGVFGGELFF.

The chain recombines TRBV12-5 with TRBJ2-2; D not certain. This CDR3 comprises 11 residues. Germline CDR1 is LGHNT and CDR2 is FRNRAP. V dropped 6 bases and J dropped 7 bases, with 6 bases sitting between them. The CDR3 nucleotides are TGTGCTAGTGGCTACGTCGGGGAGCTGTTTTTT. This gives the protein CASGYVGELFF.

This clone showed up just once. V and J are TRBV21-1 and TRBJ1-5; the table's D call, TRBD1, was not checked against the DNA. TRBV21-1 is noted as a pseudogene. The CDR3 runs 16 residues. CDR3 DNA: TGTAGTTCCCAGAGGGAGCAGGGGGAGGAAATGCAGCCCCAGCATTTT. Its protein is CSSQREQGEEMQPQHF.

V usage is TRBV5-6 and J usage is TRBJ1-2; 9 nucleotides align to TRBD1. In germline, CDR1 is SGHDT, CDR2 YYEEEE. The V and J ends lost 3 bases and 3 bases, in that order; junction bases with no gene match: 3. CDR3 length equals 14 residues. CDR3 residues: CASSSDRGHYGYTF. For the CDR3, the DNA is TGTGCCAGCAGCTCGGACAGGGGCCACTATGGCTACACCTTC. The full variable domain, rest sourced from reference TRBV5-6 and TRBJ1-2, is DAGVTQSPTHLIKTRGQQVTLRCSPKSGHDTVSWYQQALGQGPQFIFQYYEEEERQRGNFPDRFSGHQFPNYSSELNVNALLLGDSALYLCASSSDRGHYGYTFGSGTRLTVV.

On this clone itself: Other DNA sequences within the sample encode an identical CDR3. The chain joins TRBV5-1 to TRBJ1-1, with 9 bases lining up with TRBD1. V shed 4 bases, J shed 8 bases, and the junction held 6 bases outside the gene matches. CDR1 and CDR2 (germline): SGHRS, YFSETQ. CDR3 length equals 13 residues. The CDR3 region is CASSTGQGSEAFF. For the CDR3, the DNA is TGCGCCAGCAGCACTGGACAGGGGAGCGAAGCTTTCTTT.

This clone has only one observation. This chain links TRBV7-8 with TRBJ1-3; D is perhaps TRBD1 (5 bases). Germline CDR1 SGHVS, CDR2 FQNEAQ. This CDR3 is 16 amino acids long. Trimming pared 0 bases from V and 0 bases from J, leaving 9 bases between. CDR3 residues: CASSLADKTSGNTIYF. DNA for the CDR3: TGTGCCAGCAGCTTAGCGGACAAAACCTCTGGAAACACCATATATTTT.